This T cell receptor beta chain was profiled in a study of neoadjuvant anti-PD-1 for oral cavity cancer. Study results and caveats: Non-responders to neoadjuvant nivolumab had significantly more clonal PBMC T cells than responders.

A word on this clone: Its antigen is unknown.

Sequenced by immunoSEQ multiplex PCR; TCRdb stores in-frame clones only, minus some. The profile shows some 15,000 clones, 60% to 85% of them singletons. Time point given: after neoadjuvant nivolumab, at surgical resection. The CDR3 totals 15 residues. Germline V lookup: CDR1 SGHRS, CDR2 YFSETQ. V lost 2 bases and J 1 base, leaving 11 bases between the germline ends. This specimen was PBMCs, taken after nivolumab (anti-PD-1) treatment. The TCR comes from a person aged 35 to 85 with oral cavity squamous cell carcinoma. The chain couples TRBV5-1 to TRBJ2-3; D gene ambiguous. CDR3 sequence (DNA): TGCGCCAGCAGCTTCCGGGCACCTGGCACAGATACGCAGTATTTT. The encoded protein is CASSFRAPGTDTQYF.